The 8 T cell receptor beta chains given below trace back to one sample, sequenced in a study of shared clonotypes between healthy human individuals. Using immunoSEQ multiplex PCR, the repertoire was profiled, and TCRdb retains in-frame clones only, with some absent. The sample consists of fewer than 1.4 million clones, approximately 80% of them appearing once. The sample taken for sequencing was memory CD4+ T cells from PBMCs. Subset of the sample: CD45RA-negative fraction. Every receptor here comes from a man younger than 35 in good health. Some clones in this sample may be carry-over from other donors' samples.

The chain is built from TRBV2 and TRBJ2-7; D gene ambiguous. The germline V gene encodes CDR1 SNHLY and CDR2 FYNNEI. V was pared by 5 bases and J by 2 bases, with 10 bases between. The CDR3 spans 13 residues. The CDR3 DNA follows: TGTGCCAGCAGTCTACCGGTTACCTACGAGCAGTACTTC. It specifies CASSLPVTYEQYF. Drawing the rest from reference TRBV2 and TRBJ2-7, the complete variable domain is EPEVTQTPSHQVTQMGQEVILRCVPISNHLYFYWYRQILGQKVEFLVSFYNNEISEKSEIFDDQFSVERPDGSNFTLKIRSTKLEDSAMYFCASSLPVTYEQYFGPGTRLTVT.

The CDR3 sequence is CASSRERLDPLQETQYF. CDR3 in DNA: TGCGCCAGCAGCCGAGAAAGATTGGACCCCCTCCAAGAGACCCAGTACTTC. This chain connects TRBV4-1 to TRBJ2-5; no clear D. The CDR3 is made up of 17 amino acids. Germline values: CDR1 MGHRA, CDR2 YSYEKL. Trimming removed 4 bases at V and 1 base at J, with 19 bases between.

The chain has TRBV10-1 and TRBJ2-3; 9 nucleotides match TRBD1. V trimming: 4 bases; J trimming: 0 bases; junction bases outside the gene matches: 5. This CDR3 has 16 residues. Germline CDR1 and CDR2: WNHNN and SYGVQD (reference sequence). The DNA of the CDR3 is TGCGCCAGCAGTGCTTCGACAGGGGGAAGCACAGATACGCAGTATTTT. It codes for CASSASTGGSTDTQYF.

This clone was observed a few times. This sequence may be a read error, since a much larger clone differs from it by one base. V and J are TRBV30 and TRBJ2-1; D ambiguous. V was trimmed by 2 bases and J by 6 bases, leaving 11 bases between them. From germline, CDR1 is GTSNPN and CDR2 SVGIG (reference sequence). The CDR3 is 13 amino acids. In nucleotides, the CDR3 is TGTGCCTGGAGTCGGGCCGACGGCAATGAGCAGTTCTTC. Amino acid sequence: CAWSRADGNEQFF.

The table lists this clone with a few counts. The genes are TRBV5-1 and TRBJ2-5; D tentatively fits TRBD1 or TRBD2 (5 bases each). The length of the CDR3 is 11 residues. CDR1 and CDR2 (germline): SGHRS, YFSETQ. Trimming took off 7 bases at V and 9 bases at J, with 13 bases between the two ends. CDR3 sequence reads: CASGTAEPQYF. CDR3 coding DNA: TGCGCCAGCGGGACGGCGGAGCCCCAGTACTTC.

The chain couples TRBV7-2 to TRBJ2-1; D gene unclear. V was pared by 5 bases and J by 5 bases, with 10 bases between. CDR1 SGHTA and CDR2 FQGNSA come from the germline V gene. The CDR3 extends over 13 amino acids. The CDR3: CASSIGPDNEQFF. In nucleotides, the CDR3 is TGTGCCAGCAGCATTGGACCGGACAATGAGCAGTTCTTC. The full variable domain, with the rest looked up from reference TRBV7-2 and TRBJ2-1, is GAGVSQSPSNKVTEKGKDVELRCDPISGHTALYWYRQSLGQGLEFLIYFQGNSAPDKSGLPSDRFSAERTGGSVSTLTIQRTQQEDSAVYLCASSIGPDNEQFFGPGTRLTVL.

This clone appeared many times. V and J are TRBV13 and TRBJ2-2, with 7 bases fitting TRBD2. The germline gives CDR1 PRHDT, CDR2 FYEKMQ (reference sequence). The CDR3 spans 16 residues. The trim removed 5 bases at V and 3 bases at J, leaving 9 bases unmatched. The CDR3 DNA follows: TGTGCCAGCAGCCCAGTGGGGAGGGCGGACACCGGGGAGCTGTTTTTT. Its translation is CASSPVGRADTGELFF. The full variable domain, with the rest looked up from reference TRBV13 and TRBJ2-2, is AAGVIQSPRHLIKEKRETATLKCYPIPRHDTVYWYQQGPGQDPQFLISFYEKMQSDKGSIPDRFSAQQFSDYHSELNMSSLELGDSALYFCASSPVGRADTGELFFGEGSRLTVL.

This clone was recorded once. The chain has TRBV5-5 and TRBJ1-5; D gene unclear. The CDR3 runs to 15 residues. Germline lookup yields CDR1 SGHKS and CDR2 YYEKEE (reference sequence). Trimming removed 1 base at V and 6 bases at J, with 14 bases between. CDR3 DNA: TGTGCCAGCAGCTTGAATCGGGAGGTAGGTCAGCCCCAGCATTTT. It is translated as CASSLNREVGQPQHF.